The clone carrying this T cell receptor (beta chain) showed up many times. The data were obtained in a study of CD8 T cells in ankylosing spondylitis. V gave up 2 bases and J gave up 3 bases; unmatched junction bases: 7. The CDR3 is 16 amino acids. One entry per CDR3 protein results from TCRdb running MiXCR on the 5' RACE reads. The table shows about 360,000 distinct CDR3 sequences, with 20% to 25% occurring only once. The specimen was blood, either unsorted or a sorted T cell fraction (not recorded which). J is TRBJ2-3 and V is TRBV12-3 or TRBV12-4; TRBD1 matches 8 bases. This TCR came from a male donor with ankylosing spondylitis or in good health (not recorded which). CDR3 amino acids: CASSLYEYRGTDTQYF. CDR3 nucleotide sequence: TGTGCCAGCAGTTTATATGAATACAGGGGGACAGATACGCAGTATTTT.